This T cell receptor beta chain originates from a study of cytomegalovirus exposure and HLA in healthy donors. The primer mix had 60 Vbeta and 13 Jbeta primers. Clones were sequenced by immunoSEQ multiplex PCR, and TCRdb holds only the in-frame ones, with some missing. The table records about 120,000 clones, more than 15% of them present only once. Note on this clone: Its antigen is currently unknown.

Study results and limitations: For cytomegalovirus status, the classifier reportedly gave diagnoses with high specificity and sensitivity.

The sequencing sample was made of PBMCs. This receptor was obtained from a female donor in good health and CMV-seropositive.

The CDR3 region has the DNA TGCGCCAGCAGCTTCCTAGCGGGGCCTTACGAGCAGTACTTC. Translation gives CASSFLAGPYEQYF. The chain uses TRBV5-1 and TRBJ2-7; TRBD2 aligns across 9 bases. V trimming: 2 bases; J trimming: 4 bases; junction bases outside the gene matches: 4. Germline loops: CDR1 SGHRS, CDR2 YFSETQ. The CDR3 consists of 14 residues.